This T cell receptor beta chain originates from a study of beta chain features in type 1 diabetes. Expressed TCRB transcripts got sequenced, as all isolated RNA was reverse transcribed. Clones were read by immunoSEQ multiplex PCR, and TCRdb kept only the in-frame ones, dropping some. The data show 500,000 to 800,000 clones, around an eighth seen once. It was one heparinised blood draw, averaging about 116 mL, that each donor gave. CD45RO/CCR7/CD25/CD127/CD95/CD27 separated CD4+ naive, central memory, regulatory and stem cell-like memory cells by sorting. Findings of the study overall: The VDJ junctions of type 1 diabetes patients carried fewer insertions and more deletions. Researchers report that Type 1 diabetes patients had moderately but significantly shorter TCRB CDR3s across all four CD4+ subsets.

As for this clone: What it binds is not known.

V shed 0 bases and J 6 bases; nucleotides not matched to a gene: 7. CDR1 and CDR2 (germline): LNHNV, YYDKDF (reference sequence). This CDR3 has 17 amino acids. The sample comprised naive CD4+ T cells from blood. The receptor was isolated from a man aged 25-40 years with type 1 diabetes. V usage is TRBV15 and J usage is TRBJ1-5; 11 nucleotides agree with TRBD1. The CDR3 spells CATSRDKWDRGTQPQHF. The CDR3 bases are TGTGCCACCAGCAGAGATAAATGGGACAGGGGGACTCAGCCCCAGCATTTT.